This TCR beta chain came from a study of T cells in Graves' hyperthyroidism and ophthalmopathy. This clonotype has more than one count but fewer than ten. The CDR3 runs to 15 residues. From germline, CDR1 is PRHDT and CDR2 FYEKMQ (reference sequence). The ends were cut back, 3 bases at V and 7 bases at J, with 18 bases in the middle. Researchers took RNA transcripts and amplified the TCR beta CDR3 regions from them. A first-round RT-PCR of the TCR CDR3 used the HTBI primer set. MiXCR, run by TCRdb on the multiplex PCR reads, gives a single entry per CDR3 protein. The sample has 500,000 to 700,000 distinct CDR3 sequences; 16% are singletons.

The receptor was derived from a woman under 30 with Graves' hyperthyroidism. Specimen: blood. The chain joins TRBV13 to TRBJ1-1; D perhaps matches TRBD1 (6 bases). DNA of the CDR3: TGTGCCAGCAGCTTCCTTGACAGGTCCGGATTTGAAGCTTTCTTT. Translated: CASSFLDRSGFEAFF.